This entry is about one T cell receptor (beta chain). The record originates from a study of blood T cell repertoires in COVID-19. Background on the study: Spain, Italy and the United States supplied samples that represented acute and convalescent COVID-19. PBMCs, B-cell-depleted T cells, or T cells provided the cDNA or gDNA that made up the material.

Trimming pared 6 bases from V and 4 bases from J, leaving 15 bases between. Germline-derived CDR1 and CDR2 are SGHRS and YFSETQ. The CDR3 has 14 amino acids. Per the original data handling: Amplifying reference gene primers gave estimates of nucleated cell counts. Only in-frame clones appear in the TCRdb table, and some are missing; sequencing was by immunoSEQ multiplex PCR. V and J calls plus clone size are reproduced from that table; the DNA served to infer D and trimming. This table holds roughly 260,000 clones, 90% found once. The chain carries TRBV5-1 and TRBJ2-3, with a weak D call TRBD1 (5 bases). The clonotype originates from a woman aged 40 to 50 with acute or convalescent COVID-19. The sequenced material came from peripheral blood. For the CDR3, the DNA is TGCGCCAGCAAGAAAGGGGTGATGGCAGATACGCAGTATTTT. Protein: CASKKGVMADTQYF.